This T cell receptor beta chain was observed in a study of blood T cell repertoires in COVID-19. Sequenced by immunoSEQ multiplex PCR; TCRdb stores in-frame clones only, minus some. The repertoire holds 150,000 or so clones, with approximately 82% as singletons. Trimming pared 3 bases from V and 6 bases from J, leaving 11 bases between. CDR1 and CDR2 (germline): MGHDK, SYGVNS. The CDR3 is 13 amino acids. The TCR was taken from a human donor with acute or convalescent COVID-19. The donor label of this sample is uncertain. The sequencing input was peripheral blood. This chain uses TRBV25-1 with TRBJ1-2; D gene uncertain. CDR3 amino acids: CASSERAGHGYTF. CDR3 in DNA: TGTGCCAGCAGTGAGCGAGCGGGTCATGGCTACACCTTC.